Following are 17 T cell receptor beta chains from one sample sequenced in a study of beta chain features in type 1 diabetes. Study-wide results and caveats: Moderately but significantly shorter TCRB CDR3s were found in Type 1 diabetes patients in all four CD4+ subsets.

These receptors lack a known antigen. What was sequenced were expressed TCRB transcripts, since all of the isolated RNA had been reverse transcribed. Profiling relied on immunoSEQ multiplex PCR, and the TCRdb table lists in-frame clones only, not all of them. The repertoire holds hundreds of thousands of clones, around 15% seen once, with approximately 0.042% in the top ten. Sequencing input: naive CD4+ T cells from blood. These TCRs come from a man between 18 and 35 years old with type 1 diabetes.

This chain uses TRBV6-5 with TRBJ1-2; a possible D gene is TRBD1 (5 bases). The CDR3 is 14 amino acids. V dropped 0 bases and J dropped 6 bases, with 11 bases sitting between them. Germline V gene data show CDR1 as MNHEY and CDR2 as SVGAGI. CDR3 residues: CASSYSNGADGYTF. The CDR3 nucleotides are TGTGCCAGCAGTTACTCGAATGGGGCCGATGGCTACACCTTC.

This chain links TRBV30 with TRBJ1-5; a possible D gene is TRBD1 (5 bases). The V and J ends lost 3 bases and 0 bases respectively, with 12 bases between them. The CDR3 has 15 residues. Germline V lookup: CDR1 GTSNPN, CDR2 SVGIG (reference sequence). The CDR3 loop is CAWSKRGLSNQPQHF. CDR3 DNA: TGTGCCTGGAGCAAAAGGGGTCTTAGCAATCAGCCCCAGCATTTT.

The chain recombines TRBV7-2 with TRBJ2-3; 10 bases map to TRBD2. The CDR3 has 16 residues. CDR1 is SGHTA and CDR2 is FQGNSA in the germline V gene. Germline trimming cut 5 bases from V and 1 base from J; bases unmatched to any gene: 6. This chain's CDR3 is CASSLAGTSGTDTQYF. In nucleotides, the CDR3 is TGTGCCAGCAGCCTCGCCGGGACTAGCGGCACAGATACGCAGTATTTT.

The rearrangement links TRBV5-1 to TRBJ2-5; TRBD1 matches 7 bases. Germline V lookup: CDR1 SGHRS, CDR2 YFSETQ. The CDR3 is 13 amino acids. The V segment lost 2 bases and the J segment 5 bases; nucleotides outside the gene matches: 3. This CDR3 reads CASSFQGDETQYF. The CDR3 nucleotides read TGCGCCAGCAGCTTTCAGGGGGACGAGACCCAGTACTTC.

This clone showed up just a few times. The V call is TRBV9, the J call TRBJ1-5, with 10 nucleotides matching TRBD1. Germline V CDR1 and CDR2: SGDLS, YYNGEE. The length of the CDR3 is 14 residues. The J segment lost 7 bases and the V segment lost 4 bases, leaving 5 bases of the junction unmatched. Here the CDR3 DNA reads TGTGCCAGCAGCCCCGGGACAGGGGTGCAGCCCCAGCATTTT. Residues: CASSPGTGVQPQHF.

Regarding this clone: This specimen includes other DNA sequences encoding the same CDR3. The V gene is TRBV29-1, the J gene TRBJ1-4, with unresolved D. Germline loops: CDR1 SQVTM, CDR2 ANQGSEA. This CDR3 spans 12 amino acids. The V end lost 1 base, the J end lost 8 bases, and 8 bases lay between the germline ends. The CDR3 region is CSVEGADEKLFF. DNA of the CDR3: TGCAGCGTTGAAGGGGCAGACGAAAAACTGTTTTTT.

For this clone: Other DNA sequences in the same sample also yield this CDR3. This rearrangement joins TRBV20-1 to TRBJ2-7; D is unresolved. Germline CDR1 is DFQATT and CDR2 is SNEGSKA (reference sequence). The length of the CDR3 is 11 residues. V was clipped by 3 bases and J by 4 bases, with 7 bases between them. The CDR3 sequence: CSASPGYEQYF. As DNA, the CDR3 is TGCAGTGCTAGTCCTGGATACGAGCAGTACTTC.

The chain recombines TRBV7-2 with TRBJ2-6, with D maybe TRBD2 (6 bases). V lost 4 bases to trimming and J lost 1 base, with 17 bases between them. Germline lookup yields CDR1 SGHTA and CDR2 FQGNSA. The CDR3 extends over 18 amino acids. Here the CDR3 reads CASSSSWDSPSGANVLTF. The CDR3 region has the DNA TGTGCCAGCAGCTCTAGCTGGGACTCCCCATCTGGGGCCAACGTCCTGACTTTC.

As concerns this clone: Other DNA sequences in the same sample also yield this CDR3. The chain carries TRBV7-2 and TRBJ1-3, with D uncertain. Trimming took 2 bases from V and 2 from J, leaving 7 bases between them. The length of the CDR3 is 14 residues. Per germline, CDR1 SGHTA and CDR2 FQGNSA. In nucleotides, the CDR3 is TGTGCCAGCAGCTTAACGAGGCCTGGAAACACCATATATTTT. As protein: CASSLTRPGNTIYF.

There are a few counts of this clone. J is TRBJ1-5 and V is TRBV30; D possibly corresponds to TRBD1 (5 bases). Germline CDR1 is GTSNPN and CDR2 is SVGIG (reference sequence). The germline V and J ends were trimmed by 0 bases and 4 bases, with 13 bases remaining between them. The CDR3 runs to 15 residues. The CDR3 DNA reads TGTGCCTGGAGTGTTTTCGGGGCTCGAAATCAGCCCCAGCATTTT. Translated, it gives CAWSVFGARNQPQHF.

The chain carries TRBV6-6 and TRBJ2-5; no definite D call. The length of the CDR3 is 12 residues. Trimming pared 6 bases from V and 2 bases from J, leaving 7 bases between. Germline V gives CDR1 MNHNY, CDR2 SVGAGI (reference sequence). The CDR3 loop reads CASSQVQETQYF. CDR3 bases: TGTGCCAGCAGCCAGGTGCAAGAGACCCAGTACTTC.

The V call is TRBV18, the J call TRBJ1-2, with 7 bases identical to TRBD1. V lost 4 bases, J lost 3 bases, and 2 bases stayed unmatched. Germline V lookup: CDR1 KGHSH, CDR2 LQKENI. CDR3 length equals 13 residues. Here the CDR3 reads CASSQGADYGYTF. CDR3 in DNA: TGTGCCAGCTCACAGGGGGCCGACTATGGCTACACCTTC.

The genes are TRBV6-6 and TRBJ1-2, with a weak D call TRBD1 (5 bases). V lost 6 bases and J lost 7, with 12 bases in between. The CDR3 has 12 amino acids. The germline V gene has CDR1 MNHNY and CDR2 SVGAGI (reference sequence). Here the CDR3 reads CASRPQGGGYTF. The CDR3 nucleotides are TGTGCCAGCAGACCGCAGGGAGGTGGCTACACCTTC.

The rearrangement uses TRBV18 and TRBJ2-7, with 8 positions matching TRBD1. CDR1 is KGHSH, CDR2 LQKENI, per germline. J was trimmed by 4 bases and V by 6 bases; bases with no gene match: 11. CDR3 length equals 15 residues. DNA of the CDR3: TGTGCCAGCTCTCCTGGGACGGGACAGGTTTACGAGCAGTACTTC. It translates to CASSPGTGQVYEQYF.

The rearrangement uses TRBV5-1 and TRBJ2-3, with 7 nucleotides matching TRBD2. CDR1 and CDR2 from the germline V gene are SGHRS and YFSETQ. The CDR3 totals 16 residues. V was pared by 3 bases and J by 5 bases, with 12 bases of the junction left unmatched. The CDR3 is CASSSNGLGPRDTQYF. CDR3 in DNA: TGCGCCAGCAGCTCAAACGGACTAGGACCTAGAGATACGCAGTATTTT.

This chain joins TRBV4-1 and TRBJ2-6; D remains ambiguous. This CDR3 spans 17 amino acids. V gave up 0 bases and J gave up 2 bases, with 11 bases separating them. Germline CDR1 MGHRA, CDR2 YSYEKL. The CDR3 DNA sequence: TGCGCCAGCAGCCAAGACGGAGTACGGGCTGGGGCCAACGTCCTGACTTTC. The encoded protein is CASSQDGVRAGANVLTF.

This sequence joins TRBV11-2 and TRBJ2-6; D gene unclear. CDR1 and CDR2 from the germline V gene are SGHAT and FQNNGV. Between the trimmed V and J ends, which lost 8 bases and 0 bases, there was a span of 11 bases. This CDR3 has 15 residues. CDR3 in amino acids: CASRASNSGANVLTF. The CDR3 DNA follows: TGTGCCAGCCGGGCATCCAACTCTGGGGCCAACGTCCTGACTTTC.